One and the same sample provided the 12 T cell receptor beta chains below, sequenced in a study of read filtering for tumor transcriptome and immune sequencing. From around 440 ng of RNA, a library with molecular barcoded alpha/delta and beta/gamma adaptors was made. TCRdb passed the reads through MiXCR, listing each CDR3 protein once. The repertoire holds over 45,000 distinct CDR3 sequences, with 20% to 25% as singletons. Input material: a population of CD138-negative cells sorted from bone marrow. These receptors originate from a donor at least 40 years old with multiple myeloma.

This clonotype was counted ten times or more. The CDR3 does not close with the conserved phenylalanine or tryptophan, likely indicating a read error. The chain has TRBV20-1 and TRBJ2-1; 7 nucleotides line up with TRBD2. The CDR3 totals 14 residues. V gave up 6 bases and J gave up 1 base; unmatched junction bases: 6. CDR1 and CDR2 (germline): DFQATT, SNEGSKA (reference sequence). The CDR3 nucleotides are TGCAGTGCCGCGTGGGGGGGATCCTACAATGAGCAGTTCCTC. Translated: CSAAWGGSYNEQFL.

In its sample, this clonotype was seen many times. This chain links TRBV27 with TRBJ2-1, with 11 bases lining up with TRBD1. The CDR3 sequence is 14 residues long. V lost 8 bases to trimming and J lost 6 bases; unmatched junction nucleotides: 6. The germline gives CDR1 MNHEY, CDR2 SMNVEV (reference sequence). The DNA of the CDR3 is TGTGCCAGCGCGGACAGGGGGCGTTTCAATGAGCAGTTCTTC. It codes for CASADRGRFNEQFF.

The table lists this clonotype with many counts. Here the CDR3 reads CAGRLGRIQETQYF. The CDR3 DNA reads TGTGCCGGGCGACTAGGACGGATCCAAGAGACCCAGTACTTC. The chain recombines TRBV2 with TRBJ2-5; a possible D gene is TRBD2 (6 bases). CDR3 size: 14 residues. V was shortened by 11 bases and J by 1 base, with 17 bases between the two germline ends. CDR1 SNHLY and CDR2 FYNNEI come from the germline V gene. Variable domain in full (rest from reference TRBV2 and TRBJ2-5): EPEVTQTPSHQVTQMGQEVILRCVPISNHLYFYWYRQILGQKVEFLVSFYNNEISEKSEIFDDQFSVERPDGSNFTLKIRSTKLEDSAMYFCAGRLGRIQETQYFGPGTRLLVL.

At least ten counts were recorded for this clonotype. The V call is TRBV7-9, the J call TRBJ2-5, with TRBD2 identical over 7 bases. With V trimmed by 4 bases and J by 5 bases, 10 bases remained unmatched. Germline V lookup: CDR1 SEHNR, CDR2 FQNEAQ (reference sequence). The CDR3 consists of 15 residues. The CDR3 spells CASSSEAGPHETQYF. The CDR3 nucleotides are TGTGCCAGCAGCTCTGAAGCGGGACCCCACGAGACCCAGTACTTC.

This clonotype was detected many times. This sequence joins TRBV11-2 and TRBJ2-6, with D unclear. This CDR3 spans 14 amino acids. V lost 5 bases and J 2 bases, leaving 7 bases between the germline ends. Germline V gene sequence: CDR1 SGHAT, CDR2 FQNNGV. The CDR3 loop is CASSPNAGANVLTF. For the CDR3, the DNA is TGTGCCAGCAGCCCCAATGCTGGGGCCAACGTCCTGACTTTC.

At least ten counts were recorded for this clonotype. The chain recombines TRBV6-1 with TRBJ1-1; D call uncertain. The ends were cut back, 4 bases at V and 8 bases at J, with 14 bases in the middle. This CDR3 is 13 amino acids long. CDR1 is MNHNS, CDR2 SASEGT, per germline. The CDR3, as DNA: TGTGCCAGCAGTGGATCCGGCCTCCGGGAAGCTTTCTTT. Translating gives CASSGSGLREAFF.

Points on this clonotype: With a much larger clone just one base away, this may be a read error. The chain has TRBV20-1 and TRBJ2-7; D not certain. Germline loops: CDR1 DFQATT, CDR2 SNEGSKA (reference sequence). With 5 bases removed from V and 7 bases from J, the gap between germline ends came to 18 bases. The CDR3 has 13 amino acids. The DNA of the CDR3 is TGCAGTGCTTGCGATAGGGTAGGGAAAGAGCAGTACTTC. Encoded protein: CSACDRVGKEQYF.

Many counts were recorded for this clonotype. The chain uses TRBV5-1 and TRBJ2-2, with 8 bases lining up with TRBD1. J gave up 7 bases and V 3 bases, and 11 bases lay outside the gene matches. The CDR3 is 16 amino acids. CDR1 and CDR2 from the germline V gene are SGHRS and YFSETQ. For the CDR3, the DNA is TGCGCCAGCAGCTCCCGGCCCCAGGGGGCAGACGGGGAGCTGTTTTTT. Translating gives CASSSRPQGADGELFF.

This clonotype has a count of ten or more. Mismatch with germline at one junction end may stem from a read error. This chain links TRBV29-1 with TRBJ2-7, with D perhaps being TRBD1 or TRBD2 (5 bases each). This CDR3 has 12 amino acids. Germline V gene data show CDR1 as SQVTM and CDR2 as ANQGSEA. For the CDR3, the DNA is TGCAGCGTAGAAGGGACCTCTCGGCAGCAGTACTTC. Amino acid sequence: CSVEGTSRQQYF.

This clonotype was seen ten or more times. The chain employs TRBV2 and TRBJ2-1; tentative D call: TRBD2 (6 bases). In germline, CDR1 is SNHLY, CDR2 FYNNEI. This CDR3 has 15 residues. V was clipped by 4 bases and J by 0 bases, with 10 bases between them. The CDR3 region is CASSVGRDSYNEQFF. As DNA, the CDR3 is TGTGCCAGCAGTGTCGGGCGGGACTCCTACAATGAGCAGTTCTTC. Full variable domain (rest looked up from reference TRBV2 and TRBJ2-1): EPEVTQTPSHQVTQMGQEVILRCVPISNHLYFYWYRQILGQKVEFLVSFYNNEISEKSEIFDDQFSVERPDGSNFTLKIRSTKLEDSAMYFCASSVGRDSYNEQFFGPGTRLTVL.

This clonotype was seen a single time. One end of the junction varies from germline; a read error may be responsible. V and J are TRBV20-1 and TRBJ2-1; 7 nucleotides align to TRBD1. The CDR3 runs 11 residues. CDR1 DFQATT and CDR2 SNEGSKA come from the germline V gene (reference sequence). CDR3 in DNA: TGTAGTGGGGGACAGTACAATGAGCAGTTCTTC. Residues: CSGGQYNEQFF.

This chain uses TRBV28 with TRBJ1-1; D remains unclear. V was cut by 4 bases and J by 4 bases, with 7 bases left in between. Germline CDR1 reads MDHEN; CDR2 reads SYDVKM. The CDR3 has 12 amino acids. The DNA for the CDR3 is TGTGCCAGCAGTTCCTGGGGCACTGAAGCTTTCTTT. Protein sequence: CASSSWGTEAFF.